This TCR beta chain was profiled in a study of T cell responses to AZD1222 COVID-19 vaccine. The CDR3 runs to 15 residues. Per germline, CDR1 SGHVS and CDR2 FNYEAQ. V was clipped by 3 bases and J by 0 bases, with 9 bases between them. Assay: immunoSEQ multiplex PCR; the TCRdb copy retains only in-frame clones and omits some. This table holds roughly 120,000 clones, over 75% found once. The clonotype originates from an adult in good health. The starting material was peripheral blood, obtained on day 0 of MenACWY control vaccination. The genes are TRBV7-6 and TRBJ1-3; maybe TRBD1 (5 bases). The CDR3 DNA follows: TGTGCCAGCAGCTTGACAGCTAACTCTGGAAACACCATATATTTT. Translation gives CASSLTANSGNTIYF. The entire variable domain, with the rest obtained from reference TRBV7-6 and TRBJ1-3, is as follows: GAGVSQSPRYKVTKRGQDVALRCDPISGHVSLYWYRQALGQGPEFLTYFNYEAQQDKSGLPNDRFSAERPEGSISTLTIQRTEQRDSAMYRCASSLTANSGNTIYFGEGSWLTVV.